This T cell receptor (beta chain) was documented in a study of blood T cell repertoires in COVID-19. Study background: Material from acute and convalescent COVID-19 was sourced from the United States, Italy and Spain.

The CDR3 extends over 14 amino acids. Germline V gene sequence: CDR1 SGHAT, CDR2 FQNNGV. V shed 1 base and J 3 bases; nucleotides not matched to a gene: 3. Repertoires were generated with immunoSEQ multiplex PCR, while TCRdb's copy carries only in-frame clones and drops some. The repertoire has 200,000 to 250,000 clones, 80% to 90% of them found once; the top ten carry 10%. Study members were between roughly 18 and 100 years old and lived in 20 to 25 US regions. Material for sequencing was PBMCs or T cells enriched from blood (not recorded which). The receptor's source is a man aged 18 to 29 with acute COVID-19. The chain couples TRBV11-2 to TRBJ2-7; 7 positions agree with TRBD2. Written as DNA, the CDR3 is TGTGCCAGCAGCTTAGGGGAGGGGCTCTACGAGCAGTACTTC. It translates to CASSLGEGLYEQYF.